The next 29 T cell receptor beta chains were all read from a single sample in a study of T-cell memory formation after mild COVID-19. TCRdb reprocessed the 5' RACE reads with MiXCR, giving one entry per CDR3 protein. The sample lists 160,000 or so distinct CDR3 sequences; roughly 28% were seen once. Sequences were obtained from PBMCs or a T cell subset sorted from them (not recorded which). The receptor source for this set is an adult woman who had mild COVID-19 (a few samples of this study predate the infection). Cell type and time point are not known.

This chain connects TRBV5-4 to TRBJ1-1; D not resolved. The V gene's germline CDR1 is SGHNT and CDR2 YYREEE (reference sequence). V was pared by 4 bases and J by 1 base, with 11 bases between. This CDR3 is built from 14 residues. The CDR3 loop reads CASSVSPSNTEAFF. The CDR3 coding sequence is TGTGCCAGCAGCGTAAGTCCCTCGAACACTGAAGCTTTCTTT. Full variable domain (outside the CDR3, taken from reference TRBV5-4 and TRBJ1-1): ETGVTQSPTHLIKTRGQQVTLRCSSQSGHNTVSWYQQALGQGPQFIFQYYREEENGRGNFPPRFSGLQFPNYSSELNVNALELDDSALYLCASSVSPSNTEAFFGQGTRLTVV.

The V call is TRBV11-3, the J call TRBJ1-5, with D uncertain. Deletions cut 1 base from V and 5 bases from J, with 12 bases between. The CDR3 spans 15 residues. The germline CDR1 and CDR2 sequences are SGHNT and YENEEA. The CDR3 coding sequence is TGTGCCAGCAGCTTAGGTGGTGGTGCATATCAGCCCCAGCATTTT. It codes for CASSLGGGAYQPQHF. The variable domain in full, completed from reference TRBV11-3 and TRBJ1-5, reads EAGVVQSPRYKIIEKKQPVAFWCNPISGHNTLYWYLQNLGQGPELLIRYENEEAVDDSQLPKDRFSAERLKGVDSTLKIQPAELGDSAVYLCASSLGGGAYQPQHFGDGTRLSIL.

The rearrangement uses TRBV7-3 and TRBJ2-1, with D hard to call. This CDR3 is 13 amino acids long. Trimming took off 1 base at V and 5 bases at J, with 6 bases between the two ends. Per the germline V gene, CDR1 is SGHTA and CDR2 is FQGTGA. The chain's CDR3 is CASSLNYHNEQFF. The CDR3 region has the DNA TGTGCCAGCAGCTTAAACTACCACAATGAGCAGTTCTTC.

This clonotype has more than one count but fewer than ten. V gene TRBV5-5 combines with J gene TRBJ2-7, with 8 bases lining up with TRBD2. Germline CDR1 reads SGHKS; CDR2 reads YYEKEE (reference sequence). The CDR3 is 15 amino acids. J gave up 6 bases and V 0 bases, and 8 bases lay outside the gene matches. Here the CDR3 DNA reads TGTGCCAGCAGCTTGGCCCCCGCGGGAGGCTCCGAGCAGTACTTC. Translation gives CASSLAPAGGSEQYF.

The V and J genes are TRBV27 and TRBJ2-7, with D possibly TRBD1 on 6 matching bases. Trimming cost V 10 bases and J 6 bases, with 13 bases left between them. The CDR3 has 11 amino acids. Germline lookup yields CDR1 MNHEY and CDR2 SMNVEV (reference sequence). The CDR3 is CATTQGSEQYF. The CDR3 region has the DNA TGTGCCACCACACAGGGTTCCGAGCAGTACTTC.

The chain combines TRBV7-6 with TRBJ2-5; 8 bases are a match to TRBD2. With 5 bases clipped from V and 5 bases from J, the junction kept 7 bases outside the gene matches. CDR1 and CDR2 (germline): SGHVS, FNYEAQ. The CDR3 has 14 residues. The CDR3 DNA is TGTGCCAGCAGCCGCGTAGCGGGATGGGAGACCCAGTACTTC. This translates into CASSRVAGWETQYF.

This chain uses TRBV5-6 with TRBJ2-7, with D perhaps TRBD2 (6 bases). Between the trimmed V and J ends, which lost 4 bases and 4 bases, there was a span of 15 bases. Germline V lookup: CDR1 SGHDT, CDR2 YYEEEE. CDR3 length: 14 residues. CDR3 residues: CASSLDSGNYEQYF. DNA for the CDR3: TGTGCCAGCAGCCTTGATAGCGGAAATTACGAGCAGTACTTC.

The rearrangement links TRBV7-9 to TRBJ2-1; D gene uncertain. CDR3 size: 14 residues. CDR1 SEHNR and CDR2 FQNEAQ come from the germline V gene (reference sequence). The V and J ends lost 7 bases and 0 bases respectively, with 10 bases between them. CDR3 bases: TGTGCCAGCAAGCCCCGGAGCTCCTACAATGAGCAGTTCTTC. Amino acid sequence: CASKPRSSYNEQFF.

This chain links TRBV29-1 with TRBJ1-2, with D unclear. The germline V and J ends were trimmed by 6 bases and 4 bases, with 12 bases remaining between them. Germline values: CDR1 SQVTM, CDR2 ANQGSEA. CDR3 length: 12 amino acids. CDR3 residues: CSVGSEVYGYTF. The CDR3, as DNA: TGCAGCGTGGGATCAGAAGTCTATGGCTACACCTTC.

The chain has TRBV10-3 and TRBJ2-2; 7 bases map to TRBD1. The CDR3 extends over 15 amino acids. The V segment lost 10 bases and the J segment 2 bases; nucleotides outside the gene matches: 10. Germline CDR1 ENHRY, CDR2 SYGVKD. The CDR3 is CATRESGGNTGELFF. The DNA of the CDR3 is TGTGCCACCCGCGAGTCAGGGGGTAACACCGGGGAGCTGTTTTTT.

This clonotype was detected a few times. The CDR3 reads CASSLALWGSYEQYF. The CDR3 DNA sequence: TGTGCCAGCAGCTTAGCGCTCTGGGGCTCCTACGAGCAGTACTTC. The chain recombines TRBV7-9 with TRBJ2-7; no definite D call. Germline CDR1 reads SEHNR; CDR2 reads FQNEAQ (reference sequence). The CDR3 runs to 15 residues. V was shortened by 0 bases and J by 0 bases, with 9 bases between the two germline ends.

This clonotype has only a few counts. V and J are TRBV28 and TRBJ1-2; no clear D. The V end was cut by 3 bases, the J end by 1 base, with 6 bases between. Germline V CDR1 and CDR2: MDHEN, SYDVKM. This CDR3 spans 13 amino acids. The CDR3 reads CASSLGNNYGYTF. The CDR3 coding sequence is TGTGCCAGCAGTTTGGGCAATAACTATGGCTACACCTTC.

The sample holds a few counts of this clonotype. This chain connects TRBV6-2 or TRBV6-3 to TRBJ1-1, with no clear D. Trimming cost V 7 bases and J 2 bases, with 11 bases left between them. Germline assignment: CDR1 MNHEY and CDR2 SVGEGT. CDR3 length: 13 residues. CDR3 amino acids: CASNTGINTEAFF. For the CDR3, the DNA is TGTGCCAGCAATACCGGGATTAACACTGAAGCTTTCTTT.

This clonotype showed up just a few times. This chain uses TRBV9 with TRBJ2-3; D remains ambiguous. The CDR3 runs 14 residues. Looked up from germline, CDR1 is SGDLS and CDR2 is YYNGEE. The V gene lost 0 bases and the J gene lost 2 bases, with 7 bases spanning the gap. DNA for the CDR3: TGTGCCAGCAGCGTAGGACCCGTCACAGATACGCAGTATTTT. It translates to CASSVGPVTDTQYF.

This clonotype was counted only a few times. This chain joins TRBV4-1 and TRBJ2-7; 8 bases fit TRBD2. Trimming removed 0 bases from V and 8 bases from J; junction bases left unmatched: 21. The germline gives CDR1 MGHRA, CDR2 YSYEKL. The CDR3 has 19 amino acids. CDR3 nucleotide sequence: TGCGCCAGCAGCCAAGATGGTCGGCGGGGGGACCTTGGGGGTTACCAGCAGTACTTC. Its translation: CASSQDGRRGDLGGYQQYF.

This clonotype was counted between two and nine times. The rearrangement joins TRBV5-1 to TRBJ2-2; either TRBD1 or TRBD2 may fit D (6 bases each). Trimming removed 0 bases at V and 3 bases at J, with 9 bases between. CDR3 size: 15 residues. Looked up from germline, CDR1 is SGHRS and CDR2 is YFSETQ. The CDR3 sequence is CASSLAGADTGELFF. The CDR3 region has the DNA TGCGCCAGCAGCTTGGCGGGGGCTGACACCGGGGAGCTGTTTTTT. Complete variable domain (other parts from reference TRBV5-1 and TRBJ2-2): KAGVTQTPRYLIKTRGQQVTLSCSPISGHRSVSWYQQTPGQGLQFLFEYFSETQRNKGNFPGRFSGRQFSNSRSEMNVSTLELGDSALYLCASSLAGADTGELFFGEGSRLTVL.

J is TRBJ2-5 and V is TRBV7-9; no definite D call. The CDR3 length is 16 residues. From germline, CDR1 is SEHNR and CDR2 FQNEAQ (reference sequence). V was pared by 5 bases and J by 1 base, with 17 bases between. CDR3 sequence: CASSLDPHRLQETQYF. The CDR3 DNA is TGTGCCAGCAGCCTTGACCCTCACCGCCTCCAAGAGACCCAGTACTTC.

This clonotype has just a few counts. CDR3 in amino acids: CSALNRGSSYEQYF. The CDR3 DNA reads TGCAGCGCCCTCAACAGGGGCAGCTCCTACGAGCAGTACTTC. The V gene is TRBV29-1, the J gene TRBJ2-7; 7 bases fit TRBD1. The germline V gene encodes CDR1 SQVTM and CDR2 ANQGSEA. The CDR3 spans 14 residues. After removal of 7 bases from V and 0 bases from J, the junction contained 9 bases not matched to a gene.

In its sample, this clonotype was seen a few times. CDR3 in amino acids: CASSLVLTGDGYTF. CDR3 sequence (DNA): TGTGCCAGCAGCTTAGTGTTAACAGGGGATGGCTACACCTTC. The chain is built from TRBV7-2 and TRBJ1-2; TRBD1 matches at 7 bases. V lost 1 base, J lost 6 bases, and 5 bases stayed unmatched. This CDR3 comprises 14 residues. Germline CDR1 and CDR2: SGHTA and FQGNSA.

J is TRBJ2-7 and V is TRBV6-5; a possible D gene is TRBD2 (7 bases). V gave up 5 bases and J gave up 7 bases, with 21 bases separating them. Per the germline V gene, CDR1 is MNHEY and CDR2 is SVGAGI. The CDR3 consists of 15 residues. CDR3 in DNA: TGTGCCAGCAGTCAACAGGGAATCCTCGGGAGGGAGCAGTACTTC. This encodes CASSQQGILGREQYF.

The genes are TRBV7-9 and TRBJ2-3; either TRBD1 or TRBD2 may supply D (6 bases each). Trimming pared 3 bases from V and 6 bases from J, leaving 13 bases between. This CDR3 region has 14 residues. Looked up from germline, CDR1 is SEHNR and CDR2 is FQNEAQ (reference sequence). The CDR3 region has the DNA TGTGCCAGCAGCTTTGGGACACGGGGGGATACGCAGTATTTT. Residues: CASSFGTRGDTQYF.

This clonotype was picked up a small number of times. This rearrangement joins TRBV7-9 to TRBJ2-3; 10 bases fit TRBD2. The CDR3 length is 16 residues. Germline V gene data show CDR1 as SEHNR and CDR2 as FQNEAQ (reference sequence). The junction had 5 bases not matched to a gene; V was cut back by 5 bases and J by 0 bases. CDR3 DNA: TGTGCCAGCAGCCAAGGGACTAGCGCGAGCACAGATACGCAGTATTTT. Residues: CASSQGTSASTDTQYF.

The chain is built from TRBV18 and TRBJ1-2; TRBD1 matches at 8 bases. The CDR3 runs to 14 residues. CDR1 and CDR2 (germline): KGHSH, LQKENI. J was trimmed by 3 bases and V by 4 bases; bases with no gene match: 4. CDR3 nucleotides: TGTGCCAGCTCACTGGGACAGGTATACTATGGCTACACCTTC. Its translation is CASSLGQVYYGYTF.

The chain employs TRBV11-1 and TRBJ2-1; 14 nucleotides line up with TRBD2. Germline loops: CDR1 SGHAT, CDR2 FQDESV (reference sequence). The ends lost 2 bases at V and 10 bases at J; junction bases unmatched: 7. The CDR3 has 16 residues. The CDR3 sequence: CASSLTGTSGRGEQFF. The CDR3 bases are TGTGCCAGCAGCTTAACCGGGACTAGCGGGAGAGGAGAGCAGTTCTTC.

This clonotype was seen more than once but under ten times. The chain carries TRBV7-6 and TRBJ2-7; D is possibly TRBD2 (5 bases). Germline-derived CDR1 and CDR2 are SGHVS and FNYEAQ. This CDR3 is built from 15 residues. V was clipped by 7 bases and J by 5 bases, with 21 bases between them. The CDR3 region has the DNA TGTGCCAGCACCCCGCTCCCGGGGATCAACCACGAGCAGTACTTC. It is translated as CASTPLPGINHEQYF.

In its sample, this clonotype was seen a few times. The rearrangement uses TRBV4-1 and TRBJ2-5; 10 positions agree with TRBD1. The CDR3 runs 16 residues. Germline CDR1 reads MGHRA; CDR2 reads YSYEKL. Trimming at V came to 3 bases and at J to 4 bases, leaving 8 bases not matched to a gene. This CDR3 reads CASSHPRTGGAETQYF. The DNA of the CDR3 is TGCGCCAGCAGCCACCCACGGACAGGGGGTGCAGAGACCCAGTACTTC.

This clonotype has a handful of counts. The V call is TRBV27, the J call TRBJ2-7; D ambiguous. This CDR3 contains 13 residues. V was shortened by 10 bases and J by 0 bases, with 13 bases between the two germline ends. Germline CDR1 is MNHEY and CDR2 is SMNVEV (reference sequence). The CDR3 spells CATKPQNSYEQYF. The CDR3, as DNA: TGTGCCACCAAACCACAAAACTCCTACGAGCAGTACTTC.

There are a few counts of this clonotype. This chain connects TRBV7-2 to TRBJ2-2, with TRBD2 matching over 11 bases. The CDR3 extends over 17 amino acids. V lost 1 base to trimming and J lost 2 bases; unmatched junction nucleotides: 3. From germline, CDR1 is SGHTA and CDR2 FQGNSA. The CDR3 here is CASSLGLAGGNTGELFF. The CDR3, as DNA: TGTGCCAGCAGCTTAGGGCTAGCGGGAGGTAACACCGGGGAGCTGTTTTTT.

This clonotype showed up just a few times. This sequence joins TRBV7-6 and TRBJ2-3; 12 positions match TRBD2. After removal of 4 bases from V and 4 bases from J, the junction contained 6 bases not matched to a gene. Germline V lookup: CDR1 SGHVS, CDR2 FNYEAQ. This CDR3 is 16 amino acids long. Here the CDR3 DNA reads TGTGCCAGCAGCTCCACCGGGACTAGCGGGTCAGATACGCAGTATTTT. Protein product: CASSSTGTSGSDTQYF.